The present entry profiles one T cell receptor (beta chain) with its context. The CDR3 length is 15 residues. Germline CDR1 KGHDR, CDR2 SFDVKD. V dropped 5 bases and J dropped 1 base, with 13 bases sitting between them. With a J-beta primer mix and a sample-barcoded 5' primer, a second PCR ran 7 to 11 cycles. TCRdb reanalysed the 5' RACE reads using MiXCR and keeps one entry per CDR3 protein. Among 1.5 million to 2 million distinct CDR3 sequences listed, roughly 30% were seen once. This record comes from a study of blood T cells in healthy people across ages. The rearrangement links TRBV24-1 to TRBJ2-5, with D possibly being TRBD1 (6 bases). Specimen: blood. This clonotype originated in a woman in her 30s in good health. The DNA of the CDR3 is TGTGCCACCAGTGCCCTTGACAGGACCCAAGAGACCCAGTACTTC. Translated, it gives CATSALDRTQETQYF.